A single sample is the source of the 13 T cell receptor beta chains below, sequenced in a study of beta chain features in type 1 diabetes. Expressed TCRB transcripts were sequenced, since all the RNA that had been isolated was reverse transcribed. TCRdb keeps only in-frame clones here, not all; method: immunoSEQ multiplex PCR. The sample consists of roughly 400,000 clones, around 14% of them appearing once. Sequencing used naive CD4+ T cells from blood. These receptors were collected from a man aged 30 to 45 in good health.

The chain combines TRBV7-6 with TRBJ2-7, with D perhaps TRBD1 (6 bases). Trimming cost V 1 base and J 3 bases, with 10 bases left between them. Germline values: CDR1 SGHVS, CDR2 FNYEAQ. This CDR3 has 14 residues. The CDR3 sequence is CASSLDRTVYEQYF. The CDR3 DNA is TGTGCCAGCAGCTTAGATAGGACAGTCTACGAGCAGTACTTC.

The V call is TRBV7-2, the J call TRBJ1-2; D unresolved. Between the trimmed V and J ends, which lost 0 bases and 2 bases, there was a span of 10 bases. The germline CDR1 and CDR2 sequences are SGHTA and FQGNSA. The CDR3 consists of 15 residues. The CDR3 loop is CASSLAGVGNYGYTF. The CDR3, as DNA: TGTGCCAGCAGCTTAGCTGGGGTCGGAAACTATGGCTACACCTTC.

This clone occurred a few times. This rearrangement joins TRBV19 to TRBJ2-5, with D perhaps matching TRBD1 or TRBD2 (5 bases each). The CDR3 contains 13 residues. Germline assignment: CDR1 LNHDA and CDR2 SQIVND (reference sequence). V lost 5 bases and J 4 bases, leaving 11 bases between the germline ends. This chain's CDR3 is CASSRAGRETQYF. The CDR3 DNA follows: TGTGCCAGTAGTCGGGCAGGGAGAGAGACCCAGTACTTC.

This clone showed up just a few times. The DNA of the CDR3 is TGTGCCAGCAGCATTCGGACCACTGAAGCTTTCTTT. Translation gives CASSIRTTEAFF. This chain joins TRBV11-1 and TRBJ1-1; no definite D call. Trimming left V 5 bases short and J 4 bases short, with 8 bases between. The CDR3 has 12 amino acids. Per the germline V gene, CDR1 is SGHAT and CDR2 is FQDESV (reference sequence).

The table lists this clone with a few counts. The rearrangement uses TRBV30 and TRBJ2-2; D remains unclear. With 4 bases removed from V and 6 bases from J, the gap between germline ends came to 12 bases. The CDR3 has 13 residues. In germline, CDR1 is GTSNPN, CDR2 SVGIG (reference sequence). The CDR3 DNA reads TGTGCCTGGAAAGACACGGTGCCCGGGGAGCTGTTTTTT. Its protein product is CAWKDTVPGELFF. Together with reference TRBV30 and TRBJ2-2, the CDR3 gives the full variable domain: SQTIHQWPATLVQPVGSPLSLECTVEGTSNPNLYWYRQAAGRGLQLLFYSVGIGQISSEVPQNLSASRPQDRQFILSSKKLLLSDSGFYLCAWKDTVPGELFFGEGSRLTVL.

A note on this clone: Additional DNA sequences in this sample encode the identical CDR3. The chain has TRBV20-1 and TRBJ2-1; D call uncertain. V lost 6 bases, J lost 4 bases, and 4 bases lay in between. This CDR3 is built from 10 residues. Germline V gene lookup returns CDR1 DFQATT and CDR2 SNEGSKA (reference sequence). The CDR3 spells CSAGYNEQFF. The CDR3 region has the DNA TGCAGTGCGGGGTACAATGAGCAGTTCTTC.

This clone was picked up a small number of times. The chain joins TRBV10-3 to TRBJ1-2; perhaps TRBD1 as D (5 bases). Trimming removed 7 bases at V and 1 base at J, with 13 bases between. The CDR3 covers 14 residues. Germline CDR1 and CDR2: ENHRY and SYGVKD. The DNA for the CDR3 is TGTGCCATCACCCCCAGGGAGGATAACTATGGCTACACCTTC. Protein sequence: CAITPREDNYGYTF.

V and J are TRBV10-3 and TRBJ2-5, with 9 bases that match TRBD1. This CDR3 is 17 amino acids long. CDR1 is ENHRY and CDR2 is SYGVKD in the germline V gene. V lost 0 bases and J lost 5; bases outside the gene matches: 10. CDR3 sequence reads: CAISESSGTGRGETQYF. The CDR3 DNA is TGTGCCATCAGTGAGTCCTCCGGGACAGGGCGAGGCGAGACCCAGTACTTC.

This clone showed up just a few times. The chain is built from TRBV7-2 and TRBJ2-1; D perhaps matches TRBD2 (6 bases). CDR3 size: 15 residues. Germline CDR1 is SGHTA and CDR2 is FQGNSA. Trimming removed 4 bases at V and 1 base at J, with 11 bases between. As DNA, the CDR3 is TGTGCCAGCAGCTACCGTGCGGGATCCTACAATGAGCAGTTCTTC. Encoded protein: CASSYRAGSYNEQFF.

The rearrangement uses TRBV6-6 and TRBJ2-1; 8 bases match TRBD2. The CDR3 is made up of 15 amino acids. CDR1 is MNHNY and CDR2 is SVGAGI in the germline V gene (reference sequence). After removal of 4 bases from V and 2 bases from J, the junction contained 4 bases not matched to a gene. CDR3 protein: CASSSTSGPYNEQFF. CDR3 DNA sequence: TGTGCCAGCAGTTCCACTAGCGGCCCCTACAATGAGCAGTTCTTC.

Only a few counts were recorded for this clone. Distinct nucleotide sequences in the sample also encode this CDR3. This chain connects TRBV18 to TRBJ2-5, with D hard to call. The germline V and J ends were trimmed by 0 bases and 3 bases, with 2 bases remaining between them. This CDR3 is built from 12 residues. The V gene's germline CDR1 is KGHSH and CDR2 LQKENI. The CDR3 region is CASSPPEETQYF. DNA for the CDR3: TGTGCCAGCTCACCACCCGAAGAGACCCAGTACTTC.

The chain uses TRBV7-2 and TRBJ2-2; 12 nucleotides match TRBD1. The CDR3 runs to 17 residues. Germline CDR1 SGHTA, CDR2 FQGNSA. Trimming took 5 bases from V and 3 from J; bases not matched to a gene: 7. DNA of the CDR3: TGTGCCAGCAGCACCCTGGGACAGGGGGCATACACCGGGGAGCTGTTTTTT. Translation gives CASSTLGQGAYTGELFF.

Written as DNA, the CDR3 is TGTGCCAGCAGCGACCCCCGAGGGCTTCAGCCCCAGCATTTT. Amino acids: CASSDPRGLQPQHF. The gene calls are TRBV7-2 and TRBJ1-5, with D unresolved. Germline V gene data show CDR1 as SGHTA and CDR2 as FQGNSA. The V end lost 5 bases, the J end lost 6 bases, and 14 bases lay between the germline ends. The CDR3 covers 14 residues.